This T cell receptor (beta chain) stems from a study of CD8+ T cells in alopecia areata. Sequencing templates came from extracted RNA that was reverse transcribed into cDNA. Data came from immunoSEQ multiplex PCR; TCRdb stores just in-frame clones and leaves some out. The repertoire holds about 140,000 clones, roughly 60% seen once, with about 4.4% in the top ten. This clone was picked up a small number of times. Antigen unknown. The CDR3 contains 13 residues. V lost 1 base and J lost 7, with 13 bases in between. The germline gives CDR1 SQVTM, CDR2 ANQGSEA. Study conclusions and caveats: Sharing of TCRs across patients appeared less clear than in mice, possibly for HLA-related reasons.

PBMCs served as the source from which CD4+ and CD8+ T cells were sorted. This chain uses TRBV29-1 with TRBJ2-5, with a weak D call TRBD2 (7 bases). Sequenced input: CD4+ T cells sorted from blood. The sequence was collected from a human donor in good health. In nucleotides, the CDR3 is TGCAGCGTTGAAGCGGCGGGGGCAAGGACCCAGTACTTC. As protein: CSVEAAGARTQYF.